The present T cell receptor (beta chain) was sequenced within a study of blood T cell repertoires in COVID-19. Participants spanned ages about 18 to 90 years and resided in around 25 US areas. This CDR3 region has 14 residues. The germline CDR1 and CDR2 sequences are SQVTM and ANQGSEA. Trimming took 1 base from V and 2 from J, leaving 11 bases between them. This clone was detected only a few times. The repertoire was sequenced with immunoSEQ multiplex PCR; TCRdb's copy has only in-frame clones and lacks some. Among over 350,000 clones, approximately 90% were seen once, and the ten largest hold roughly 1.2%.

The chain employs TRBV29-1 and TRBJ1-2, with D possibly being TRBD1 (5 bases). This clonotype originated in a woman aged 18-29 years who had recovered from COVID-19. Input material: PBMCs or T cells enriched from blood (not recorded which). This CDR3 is CSVEGGQENYGYTF. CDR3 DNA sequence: TGCAGCGTTGAAGGGGGCCAGGAGAACTATGGCTACACCTTC.